The sequence of this TCR beta chain was determined in a study of blood T cells in healthy people across ages. The germline CDR1 and CDR2 sequences are KGHDR and SFDVKD. V was pared by 2 bases and J by 2 bases, with 13 bases between. The CDR3 consists of 16 residues. Next came a second PCR, run for roughly 6 to 11 cycles, which used a sample-barcoded 5' primer along with a J-beta primer mix. Each CDR3 protein gets one entry after TCRdb re-called the 5' RACE reads with MiXCR. This table has around 800,000 distinct CDR3 sequences, about 26% appearing once. The data also belong to a second study, concerning T cells of mothers and their children. That source reports: The authors added sample barcodes and 2-4 random nucleotides using the M1S primer of the second PCR. Mothers and children who were related shared slightly more overlap than unrelated pairs, but not significantly more.

The clonotype comes from a boy younger than 18 in good health. V usage is TRBV24-1 and J usage is TRBJ2-3; weak D call: TRBD2 (6 bases). Source material: blood. The CDR3 spells CATSDSSSGDTDTQYF. The CDR3 nucleotides read TGTGCCACCAGTGATTCCTCGTCGGGGGACACAGATACGCAGTATTTT.